These 15 T cell receptor beta chains were sequenced from one sample in a study of blood T cell repertoires in COVID-19. TCRdb keeps only in-frame clones here, not all; method: immunoSEQ multiplex PCR. The sample holds 300,000 to 350,000 clones, about 90% seen once. Sequencing was carried out using peripheral blood. The origin of the receptors is a man aged 18 to 29 with active or convalescent COVID-19.

J is TRBJ1-2 and V is TRBV4-3; D gene unclear. This CDR3 contains 15 residues. V lost 1 base and J lost 5, with 14 bases in between. CDR1 is LGHNA and CDR2 is YSLEER in the germline V gene. In DNA form, the CDR3 reads TGCGCCAGCAGCCAAGGGGCCGAAAATATATATGGCTACACCTTC. Protein: CASSQGAENIYGYTF.

This rearrangement joins TRBV4-2 to TRBJ2-3, with TRBD2 matching 9 bases. CDR1 is LGHNA, CDR2 YNFKEQ, per germline. J lost 3 bases, V lost 0 bases, and 7 bases had no gene match. This CDR3 contains 17 residues. The CDR3 region is CASSQDRASGMTDTQYF. CDR3 DNA: TGTGCCAGCAGCCAAGATCGTGCTAGCGGGATGACAGATACGCAGTATTTT.

V is TRBV11-2 and J is TRBJ2-7; 9 nucleotides line up with TRBD1. This CDR3 is 14 amino acids long. Trimming took 6 bases from V and 2 from J; bases not matched to a gene: 5. Germline V gene data show CDR1 as SGHAT and CDR2 as FQNNGV. In DNA form, the CDR3 reads TGTGCCAGCAGACCCAACAGGGGGCCCTACGAGCAGTACTTC. This gives the protein CASRPNRGPYEQYF.

J is TRBJ2-7 and V is TRBV28; possible D gene TRBD1, 5 bases. The CDR3 contains 14 residues. The germline V and J ends were trimmed by 7 bases and 0 bases, with 13 bases remaining between them. Germline-derived CDR1 and CDR2 are MDHEN and SYDVKM. Here the CDR3 DNA reads TGTGCCAGCAATCCTAGACAGAGCTCCTACGAGCAGTACTTC. Translation gives CASNPRQSSYEQYF.

The chain has TRBV10-3 and TRBJ1-1; D perhaps matches TRBD1 (5 bases). The V gene lost 0 bases and the J gene lost 1 base, with 12 bases spanning the gap. The CDR3 has 16 residues. CDR1 is ENHRY and CDR2 is SYGVKD in the germline V gene. For the CDR3, the DNA is TGTGCCATCAGTGAGTCGTGGGGGGTATCGAACACTGAAGCTTTCTTT. The encoded protein is CAISESWGVSNTEAFF.

The chain is built from TRBV18 and TRBJ1-2; 10 bases are a match to TRBD1. The germline V gene has CDR1 KGHSH and CDR2 LQKENI. The length of the CDR3 is 13 residues. V was pared by 3 bases and J by 7 bases, with 2 bases of the junction left unmatched. The CDR3 loop is CASSPTGGFGYTF. CDR3 coding DNA: TGTGCCAGCTCACCGACAGGGGGCTTTGGCTACACCTTC.

The V call is TRBV4-1, the J call TRBJ2-7, with 10 bases fitting TRBD2. The junction had 9 bases not matched to a gene; V was cut back by 5 bases and J by 2 bases. CDR3 length: 16 amino acids. The germline V gene encodes CDR1 MGHRA and CDR2 YSYEKL. The CDR3 protein is CASSDLTSGNPYEQYF. CDR3 DNA sequence: TGCGCCAGCAGCGACTTAACTAGCGGGAATCCCTACGAGCAGTACTTC.

This clone turned up a few times. The CDR3 here is CASSQEYRAYNEQFF. Written as DNA, the CDR3 is TGCGCCAGCAGCCAAGAGTACAGGGCCTACAATGAGCAGTTCTTC. This chain joins TRBV4-1 and TRBJ2-1; a possible D gene is TRBD1 (6 bases). V lost 0 bases and J lost 2, with 8 bases in between. The CDR3 spans 15 residues. In germline, CDR1 is MGHRA, CDR2 YSYEKL.

J is TRBJ2-7 and V is TRBV7-6; D call uncertain. There are 16 residues in the CDR3. V lost 1 base to trimming and J lost 1 base, with 14 bases between them. Germline-derived CDR1 and CDR2 are SGHVS and FNYEAQ. Written as DNA, the CDR3 is TGTGCCAGCAGCTTAGGATCGGGTCCCGATTCCTACGAGCAGTACTTC. Protein: CASSLGSGPDSYEQYF.

The chain joins TRBV6-1 to TRBJ1-4; TRBD1 matches at 9 bases. V lost 3 bases to trimming and J lost 10 bases; unmatched junction nucleotides: 9. CDR3 length equals 15 residues. Germline CDR1 reads MNHNS; CDR2 reads SASEGT. The CDR3 sequence: CASSDPGQGTLKLFF. In DNA form, the CDR3 reads TGTGCCAGCAGTGATCCTGGACAGGGGACTTTAAAACTGTTTTTT.

This sequence joins TRBV5-6 and TRBJ1-1, with a tentative D call TRBD1 (6 bases). Germline CDR1 is SGHDT and CDR2 is YYEEEE. V was shortened by 3 bases and J by 0 bases, with 9 bases between the two germline ends. CDR3 length: 14 amino acids. CDR3: CASSSGTLNTEAFF. The CDR3 region has the DNA TGTGCCAGCAGCTCTGGGACATTGAACACTGAAGCTTTCTTT.

The chain links TRBV6-5 to TRBJ2-7, with D perhaps TRBD1 (5 bases). CDR3 length: 13 amino acids. Looked up from germline, CDR1 is MNHEY and CDR2 is SVGAGI. V gave up 2 bases and J gave up 5 bases, with 10 bases separating them. The CDR3 coding sequence is TGTGCCAGCAGTTACCAGAGCAGGGACGAGCAGTACTTC. Translating it yields CASSYQSRDEQYF.

J is TRBJ1-3 and V is TRBV4-1; TRBD1 matches at 8 bases. V lost 4 bases, J lost 2 bases, and 7 bases stayed unmatched. CDR1 and CDR2 from the germline V gene are MGHRA and YSYEKL. This CDR3 comprises 16 residues. The CDR3 reads CASSPGTGATGNTIYF. In DNA form, the CDR3 reads TGCGCCAGCAGCCCCGGGACAGGAGCCACTGGAAACACCATATATTTT.

This chain connects TRBV5-4 to TRBJ2-2; D unresolved. This CDR3 contains 15 residues. Trimming cost V 0 bases and J 6 bases, with 12 bases left between them. Germline V gene lookup returns CDR1 SGHNT and CDR2 YYREEE (reference sequence). The CDR3 sequence is CASSLGPEVPGELFF. In nucleotides, the CDR3 is TGTGCCAGCAGCTTGGGGCCTGAAGTTCCCGGGGAGCTGTTTTTT.

The rearrangement links TRBV5-5 to TRBJ2-7, with 9 bases that match TRBD1. The J segment lost 0 bases and the V segment lost 2 bases, leaving 9 bases of the junction unmatched. Per the germline V gene, CDR1 is SGHKS and CDR2 is YYEKEE (reference sequence). This CDR3 region has 17 residues. The CDR3 sequence: CASSFDWTGVYSYEQYF. The CDR3 bases are TGTGCCAGCAGCTTTGATTGGACAGGGGTTTACTCCTACGAGCAGTACTTC.